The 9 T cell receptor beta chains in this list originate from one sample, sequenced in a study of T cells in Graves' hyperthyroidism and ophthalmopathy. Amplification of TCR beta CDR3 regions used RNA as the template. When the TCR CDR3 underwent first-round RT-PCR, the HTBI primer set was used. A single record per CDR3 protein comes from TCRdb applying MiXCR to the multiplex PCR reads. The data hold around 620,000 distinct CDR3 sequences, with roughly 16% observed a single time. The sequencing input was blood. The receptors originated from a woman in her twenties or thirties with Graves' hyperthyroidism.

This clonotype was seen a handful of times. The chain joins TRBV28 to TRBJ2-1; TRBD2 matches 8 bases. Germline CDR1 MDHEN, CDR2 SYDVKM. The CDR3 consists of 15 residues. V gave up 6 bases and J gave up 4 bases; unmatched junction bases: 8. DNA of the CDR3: TGTGCCAGCAGGTCCGGGGGGGGGGTTTACAATGAGCAGTTCTTC. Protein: CASRSGGGVYNEQFF. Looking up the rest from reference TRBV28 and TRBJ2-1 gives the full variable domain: DVKVTQSSRYLVKRTGEKVFLECVQDMDHENMFWYRQDPGLGLRLIYFSYDVKMKEKGDIPEGYSVSREKKERFSLILESASTNQTSMYLCASRSGGGVYNEQFFGPGTRLTVL.

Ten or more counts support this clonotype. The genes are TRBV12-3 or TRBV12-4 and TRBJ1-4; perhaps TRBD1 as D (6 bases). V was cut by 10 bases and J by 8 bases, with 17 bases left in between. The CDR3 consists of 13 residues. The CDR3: CAITGGGREKLFF. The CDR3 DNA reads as TGTGCCATCACCGGCGGGGGCAGGGAAAAACTGTTTTTT.

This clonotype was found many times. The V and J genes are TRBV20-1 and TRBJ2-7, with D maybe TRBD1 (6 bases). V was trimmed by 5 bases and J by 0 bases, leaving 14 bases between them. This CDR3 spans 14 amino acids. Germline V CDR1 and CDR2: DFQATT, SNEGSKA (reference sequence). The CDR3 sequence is CSAGLGTPSYEQYF. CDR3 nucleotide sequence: TGCAGTGCTGGCCTCGGGACACCCTCCTACGAGCAGTACTTC.

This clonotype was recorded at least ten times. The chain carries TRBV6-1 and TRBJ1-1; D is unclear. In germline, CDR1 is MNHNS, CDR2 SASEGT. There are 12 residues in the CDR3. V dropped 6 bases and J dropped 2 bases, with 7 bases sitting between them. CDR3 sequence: CASRGSNTEAFF. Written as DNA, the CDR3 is TGTGCCAGCAGGGGTAGCAACACTGAAGCTTTCTTT.

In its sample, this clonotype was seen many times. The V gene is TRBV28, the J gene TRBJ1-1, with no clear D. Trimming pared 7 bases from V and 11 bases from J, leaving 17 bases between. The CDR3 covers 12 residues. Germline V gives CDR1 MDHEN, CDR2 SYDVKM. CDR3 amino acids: CASTPTALVAFF. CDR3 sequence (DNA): TGTGCCAGCACCCCGACGGCTCTGGTGGCTTTCTTT.

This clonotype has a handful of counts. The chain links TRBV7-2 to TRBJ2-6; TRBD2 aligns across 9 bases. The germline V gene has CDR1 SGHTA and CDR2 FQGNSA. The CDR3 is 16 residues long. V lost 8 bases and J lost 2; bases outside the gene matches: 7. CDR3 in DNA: TGTGCCAGCCGGCTAGCGGGGCCCCCTGGGGCCAACGTCCTGACTTTC. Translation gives CASRLAGPPGANVLTF.

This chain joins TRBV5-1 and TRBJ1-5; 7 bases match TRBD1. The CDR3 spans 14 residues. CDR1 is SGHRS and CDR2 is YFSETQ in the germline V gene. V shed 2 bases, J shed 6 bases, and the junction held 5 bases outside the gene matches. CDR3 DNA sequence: TGCGCCAGCAGCTTTACAGGGGAGGGTCAGCCCCAGCATTTT. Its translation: CASSFTGEGQPQHF. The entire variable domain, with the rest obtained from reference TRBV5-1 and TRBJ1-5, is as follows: KAGVTQTPRYLIKTRGQQVTLSCSPISGHRSVSWYQQTPGQGLQFLFEYFSETQRNKGNFPGRFSGRQFSNSRSEMNVSTLELGDSALYLCASSFTGEGQPQHFGDGTRLSIL.

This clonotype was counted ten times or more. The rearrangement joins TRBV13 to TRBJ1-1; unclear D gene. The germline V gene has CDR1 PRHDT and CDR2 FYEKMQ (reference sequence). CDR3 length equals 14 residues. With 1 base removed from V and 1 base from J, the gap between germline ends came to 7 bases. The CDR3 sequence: CASSLVGENTEAFF. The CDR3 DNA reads TGTGCCAGCAGCTTAGTCGGGGAGAACACTGAAGCTTTCTTT.

The CDR3 nucleotides read TGTGCCAGCAGCTTCCGGACAGAGGGCTATGGCTACACCTTC. This gives the protein CASSFRTEGYGYTF. The chain employs TRBV13 and TRBJ1-2, with D tentatively TRBD1 (6 bases). The length of the CDR3 is 14 residues. V lost 3 bases, J lost 4 bases, and 12 bases lay in between. Looked up from germline, CDR1 is PRHDT and CDR2 is FYEKMQ (reference sequence).